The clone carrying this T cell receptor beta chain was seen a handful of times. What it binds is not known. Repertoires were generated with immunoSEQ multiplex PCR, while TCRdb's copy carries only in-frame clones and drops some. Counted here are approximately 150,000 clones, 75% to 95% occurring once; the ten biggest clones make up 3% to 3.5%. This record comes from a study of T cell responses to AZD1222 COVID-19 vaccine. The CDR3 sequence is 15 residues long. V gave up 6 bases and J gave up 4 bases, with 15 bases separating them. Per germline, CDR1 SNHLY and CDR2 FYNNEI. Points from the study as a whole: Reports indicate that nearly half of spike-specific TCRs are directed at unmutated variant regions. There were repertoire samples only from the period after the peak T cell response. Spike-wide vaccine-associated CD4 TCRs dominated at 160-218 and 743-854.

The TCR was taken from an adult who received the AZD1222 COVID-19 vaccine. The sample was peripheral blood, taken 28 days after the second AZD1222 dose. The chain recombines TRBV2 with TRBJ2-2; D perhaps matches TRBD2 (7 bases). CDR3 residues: CASRAGAVATGELFF. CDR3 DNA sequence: TGTGCCAGCAGGGCGGGGGCCGTTGCCACCGGGGAGCTGTTTTTT.